The rows below give T cell receptor beta chains drawn from one sample of a study of Ad26.COV2.S vaccination and SARS-CoV-2 variants. Sequenced by immunoSEQ multiplex PCR; TCRdb stores in-frame clones only, minus some. The repertoire has about 350,000 clones, roughly 91% of them found once; the top ten carry approximately 5%. The source was peripheral blood, collected in a trial of Ad26.COV2.S vaccine versus placebo. The receptor set was obtained from a person between 18 and 65 years old who received the Ad26.COV2.S COVID-19 vaccine or a placebo. The CDR3 runs from the conserved cysteine through the conserved F or W. Fields, in order: clone size, J gene, D gene, V gene, CDR3 DNA, CDR3 protein. The D gene is left open where the match is weak. Expanded clones are given a class, and other clones once, few, many or no size at all.

clone size: .
J gene: TRBJ1-3
D gene: .
V gene: TRBV28
CDR3 DNA: TGTGCCAGCAGCCCCCTCCGAAACACCATATATTTT
CDR3 protein: CASSPLRNTIYF

clone size: .
J gene: TRBJ1-1
D gene: .
V gene: TRBV5-1
CDR3 DNA: TGCGCCAGCAGCCGGGGTACGACGGCTAACACTGAAGCTTTCTTT
CDR3 protein: CASSRGTTANTEAFF

clone size: .
J gene: TRBJ2-7
D gene: .
V gene: TRBV5-4
CDR3 DNA: TGTGCCAGCAGCCATGGACAGAGGGGGGCTTACGAGCAGTACTTC
CDR3 protein: CASSHGQRGAYEQYF

clone size: .
J gene: TRBJ2-2
D gene: TRBD2
V gene: TRBV18
CDR3 DNA: TGTGCCAGCTCAGAGACTAGCGGGGCGAACACCGGGGAGCTGTTTTTT
CDR3 protein: CASSETSGANTGELFF

clone size: .
J gene: TRBJ2-1
D gene: TRBD2
V gene: TRBV7-2
CDR3 DNA: TGTGCCAGCAACCAGGGACTAGCTTATGAGCAGTTCTTC
CDR3 protein: CASNQGLAYEQFF

clone size: .
J gene: TRBJ2-3
D gene: .
V gene: TRBV11-2
CDR3 DNA: TGTGCCAGCAGGTGGGCGGCCAGCACAGATACGCAGTATTTT
CDR3 protein: CASRWAASTDTQYF

clone size: .
J gene: TRBJ1-5
D gene: .
V gene: TRBV6-1
CDR3 DNA: TGTGCCAGCAGTAAAGCAGGGTTGAGGGATAGCAATCAGCCCCAGCATTTT
CDR3 protein: CASSKAGLRDSNQPQHF

clone size: .
J gene: TRBJ1-1
D gene: .
V gene: TRBV6-6
CDR3 DNA: TGTGCCAGCAGTTACTCCAGCTTGAACACTGAAGCTTTCTTT
CDR3 protein: CASSYSSLNTEAFF

clone size: .
J gene: TRBJ2-1
D gene: .
V gene: TRBV6-6
CDR3 DNA: TGTGCCAGCAGTTACTCGATGGGCTACAATGAGCAGTTCTTC
CDR3 protein: CASSYSMGYNEQFF

clone size: .
J gene: TRBJ1-5
D gene: .
V gene: TRBV3-1/TRBV3-2
CDR3 DNA: TGTGCCAGCAGCCAAGGAGGGTATGATCAGCCCCAGCATTTT
CDR3 protein: CASSQGGYDQPQHF

clone size: once
J gene: TRBJ1-2
D gene: .
V gene: TRBV7-2
CDR3 DNA: TGTGCCAGCAGCTTGCAGGGCTGGGATGGCTACACCTTC
CDR3 protein: CASSLQGWDGYTF

clone size: once
J gene: TRBJ1-1
D gene: .
V gene: TRBV19
CDR3 DNA: TGTGCCAGTAGTATTAATCAGGCTCCGAACACTGAAGCTTTCTTT
CDR3 protein: CASSINQAPNTEAFF

clone size: .
J gene: TRBJ2-1
D gene: .
V gene: TRBV10-3
CDR3 DNA: TGTGCCATCAGAGAGCAGGGGCCTAGGGATGAGCAGTTCTTC
CDR3 protein: CAIREQGPRDEQFF

clone size: .
J gene: TRBJ2-5
D gene: TRBD1
V gene: TRBV9
CDR3 DNA: TGTGCCAGCAGCGTAGGGGACAGTCTGGAGACCCAGTACTTC
CDR3 protein: CASSVGDSLETQYF

clone size: .
J gene: TRBJ2-3
D gene: .
V gene: TRBV5-8
CDR3 DNA: TGTGCCAGCAGTGACCGGGGCTCGGTAGATACGCAGTATTTT
CDR3 protein: CASSDRGSVDTQYF

clone size: .
J gene: TRBJ1-2
D gene: .
V gene: TRBV29-1
CDR3 DNA: TGCAGCGTTGATTCGGGGTCTTATGGCTACACCTTC
CDR3 protein: CSVDSGSYGYTF

clone size: .
J gene: TRBJ1-1
D gene: .
V gene: TRBV6-5
CDR3 DNA: TGTGCCAGCAGTTCGCTGGACAGTCGGAACACTGAAGCTTTCTTT
CDR3 protein: CASSSLDSRNTEAFF

clone size: .
J gene: TRBJ1-2
D gene: .
V gene: TRBV7-9
CDR3 DNA: TGTGCCAGCAGCTTATACGATTCTGGACAGACACATGGCTACACCTTC
CDR3 protein: CASSLYDSGQTHGYTF

clone size: .
J gene: TRBJ1-1
D gene: TRBD1
V gene: TRBV7-9
CDR3 DNA: TGTGCCAGCAGCTTCGGGGACAGGGCGTCCACTGAAGCTTTCTTT
CDR3 protein: CASSFGDRASTEAFF

clone size: .
J gene: TRBJ2-3
D gene: .
V gene: TRBV18
CDR3 DNA: TGTGCCAGCTCACCAGATTCTTGGTACACAGATACGCAGTATTTT
CDR3 protein: CASSPDSWYTDTQYF

clone size: .
J gene: TRBJ2-5
D gene: .
V gene: TRBV6-6
CDR3 DNA: TGTGCCAGCAGTACCATCAGGGGCGGTTCAGAGACCCAGTACTTC
CDR3 protein: CASSTIRGGSETQYF

clone size: .
J gene: TRBJ2-1
D gene: .
V gene: TRBV3-1/TRBV3-2
CDR3 DNA: TGTGCCAGCAGCCAGATTTGGGAGCGGGACAATGAGCAGTTCTTC
CDR3 protein: CASSQIWERDNEQFF

clone size: once
J gene: TRBJ2-5
D gene: TRBD2
V gene: TRBV27
CDR3 DNA: TGTGCCAGCAGTTTAGCCGGGACTAGAAAGACCCAGTACTTC
CDR3 protein: CASSLAGTRKTQYF

clone size: .
J gene: TRBJ2-7
D gene: TRBD2
V gene: TRBV13
CDR3 DNA: TGTGCCAGCAGCTCGACTAGCGGGGGGGTCGGGCAGTACTTC
CDR3 protein: CASSSTSGGVGQYF

clone size: .
J gene: TRBJ2-1
D gene: .
V gene: TRBV15
CDR3 DNA: TGTGCCACCAGCAGAGATAAAGGGGGAGGGAGGTACAATGAGCAGTTCTTC
CDR3 protein: CATSRDKGGGRYNEQFF

clone size: .
J gene: TRBJ1-1
D gene: .
V gene: TRBV24-1
CDR3 DNA: TGTGCCACCAGCCAGGGAGGTCTCACTGAAGCTTTCTTT
CDR3 protein: CATSQGGLTEAFF

clone size: .
J gene: TRBJ1-1
D gene: .
V gene: TRBV5-1
CDR3 DNA: TGCGCCAGCAGCTTCGAGGGGTTGAACACTGAAGCTTTCTTT
CDR3 protein: CASSFEGLNTEAFF

clone size: .
J gene: TRBJ2-1
D gene: .
V gene: TRBV7-2
CDR3 DNA: TGTGCCAGCAGCACCCCGGGAGTTGGCGAGCAGTTCTTC
CDR3 protein: CASSTPGVGEQFF

clone size: .
J gene: TRBJ2-5
D gene: .
V gene: TRBV19
CDR3 DNA: TGTGCCAGTACCCCTGGAGGGGTCCAAGAGACCCAGTACTTC
CDR3 protein: CASTPGGVQETQYF

clone size: .
J gene: TRBJ1-3
D gene: .
V gene: TRBV3-1/TRBV3-2
CDR3 DNA: TGTGCCAGCAGCCAATCCTGGAACTCTGGAAACACCATATATTTT
CDR3 protein: CASSQSWNSGNTIYF

clone size: .
J gene: TRBJ2-1
D gene: .
V gene: TRBV2
CDR3 DNA: TGTGCCAGCAGTGACGGACTCACAACCCCGAACAATGAGCAGTTCTTC
CDR3 protein: CASSDGLTTPNNEQFF

clone size: once
J gene: TRBJ1-2
D gene: .
V gene: TRBV28
CDR3 DNA: TGTGCCAGCAGACCCGGCTGGTTAGAGAACTATGGCTACACCTTC
CDR3 protein: CASRPGWLENYGYTF

clone size: .
J gene: TRBJ2-7
D gene: .
V gene: TRBV15
CDR3 DNA: TGTGCCACCAGCAGAGATCCGCGCTCCTCCTACGAGCAGTACTTC
CDR3 protein: CATSRDPRSSYEQYF

clone size: .
J gene: TRBJ2-1
D gene: TRBD2
V gene: TRBV20-1
CDR3 DNA: TGCAGTGCTAGTAGCCTAGCGGGAGACAATGAGCAGTTCTTC
CDR3 protein: CSASSLAGDNEQFF

clone size: .
J gene: TRBJ2-3
D gene: .
V gene: TRBV19
CDR3 DNA: TGTGCCAGTAGTATATTTGAGGGAGGTGGGCAGTATTTT
CDR3 protein: CASSIFEGGGQYF